This TCR beta chain was recovered during a study of T cell repertoires in cytomegalovirus infection. Details on this clonotype: The junction does not match germline at one end; this may be a read error.

MiXCR, applied by TCRdb to the reads, yields one record per CDR3 protein. The sample contains about 740,000 distinct CDR3 sequences, less than 40% of which appear only once. The sequenced sample was PBMCs. The TCR originated in a human donor in good health (CMV status not recorded). Some clones in this sample may be carry-over from other donors' samples.

This CDR3 reads CASSLGYRGPNTGELFF. The CDR3 nucleotides read TGTGCTAGCAGCTTAGGCTACAGGGGACCTAACACCGGGGAGCTGTTTTTT. The chain has TRBV7-7 and TRBJ2-2; 7 bases agree with TRBD1. This CDR3 region has 17 residues. CDR1 is SSHAT and CDR2 is FNYEAQ in the germline V gene (reference sequence).